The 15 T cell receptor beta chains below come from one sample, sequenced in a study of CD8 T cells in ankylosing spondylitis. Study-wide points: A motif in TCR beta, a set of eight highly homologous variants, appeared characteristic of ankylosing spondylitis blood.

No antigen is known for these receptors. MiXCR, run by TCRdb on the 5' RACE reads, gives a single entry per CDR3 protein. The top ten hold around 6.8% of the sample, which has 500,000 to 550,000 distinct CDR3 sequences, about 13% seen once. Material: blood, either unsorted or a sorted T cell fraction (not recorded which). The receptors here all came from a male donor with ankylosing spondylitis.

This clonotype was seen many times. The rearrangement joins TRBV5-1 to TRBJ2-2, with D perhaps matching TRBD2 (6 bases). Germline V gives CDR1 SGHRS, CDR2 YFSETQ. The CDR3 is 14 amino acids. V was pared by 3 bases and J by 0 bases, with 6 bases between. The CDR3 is CASSSGANTGELFF. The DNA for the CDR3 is TGCGCCAGCAGCTCGGGGGCGAACACCGGGGAGCTGTTTTTT.

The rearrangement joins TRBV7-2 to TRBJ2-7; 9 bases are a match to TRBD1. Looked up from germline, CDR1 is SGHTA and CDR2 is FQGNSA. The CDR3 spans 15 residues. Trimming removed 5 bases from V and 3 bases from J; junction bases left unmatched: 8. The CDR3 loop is CASSAGTGLIYEQYV. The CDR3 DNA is TGTGCCAGCAGCGCCGGGACAGGGCTTATCTACGAGCAGTACGTC.

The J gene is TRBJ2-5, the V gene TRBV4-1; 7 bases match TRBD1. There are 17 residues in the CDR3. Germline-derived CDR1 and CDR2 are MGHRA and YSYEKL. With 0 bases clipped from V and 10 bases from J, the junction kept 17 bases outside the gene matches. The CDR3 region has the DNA TGCGCCAGCAGCCAAGAGGGTACAGGGGCGATCCCCCGGGTCCAGTACTTC. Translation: CASSQEGTGAIPRVQYF.

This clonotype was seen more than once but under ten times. Here the CDR3 reads CASSTGLAGGYETQYF. As DNA, the CDR3 is TGTGCCAGCAGCACGGGACTAGCGGGAGGGTACGAGACCCAGTACTTC. V usage is TRBV6-2 or TRBV6-3 and J usage is TRBJ2-5, with 16 bases aligning to TRBD2. V lost 6 bases, J lost 5 bases, and 6 bases stayed unmatched. There are 16 residues in the CDR3. Germline CDR1 is MNHEY and CDR2 is SVGEGT.

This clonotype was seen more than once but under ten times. CDR3 sequence (DNA): TGTGCCAGCTCACCACCGGGGGGGGATGAGCAGTTCTTC. It specifies CASSPPGGDEQFF. The rearrangement links TRBV18 to TRBJ2-1, with 7 bases identical to TRBD2. The junction had 1 base not matched to a gene; V was cut back by 0 bases and J by 8 bases. CDR3 length: 13 residues. Looked up from germline, CDR1 is KGHSH and CDR2 is LQKENI.

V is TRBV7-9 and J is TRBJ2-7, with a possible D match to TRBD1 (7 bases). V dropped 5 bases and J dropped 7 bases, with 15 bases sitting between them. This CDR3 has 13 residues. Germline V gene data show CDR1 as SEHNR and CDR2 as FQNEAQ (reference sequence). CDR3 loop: CASSPGGSREQYF. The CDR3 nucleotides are TGTGCCAGCAGCCCAGGGGGGAGTCGGGAGCAGTACTTC. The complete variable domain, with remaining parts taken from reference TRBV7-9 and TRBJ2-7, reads DTGVSQNPRHKITKRGQNVTFRCDPISEHNRLYWYRQTLGQGPEFLTYFQNEAQLEKSRLLSDRFSAERPKGSFSTLEIQRTEQGDSAMYLCASSPGGSREQYFGPGTRLTVT.

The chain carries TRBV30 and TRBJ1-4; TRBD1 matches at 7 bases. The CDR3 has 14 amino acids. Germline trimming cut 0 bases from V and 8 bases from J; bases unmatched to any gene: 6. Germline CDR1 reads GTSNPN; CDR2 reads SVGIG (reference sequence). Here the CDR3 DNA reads TGTGCCTGGAGTGTGGGAGGGGGCGGAGAAAAACTGTTTTTT. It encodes CAWSVGGGGEKLFF.

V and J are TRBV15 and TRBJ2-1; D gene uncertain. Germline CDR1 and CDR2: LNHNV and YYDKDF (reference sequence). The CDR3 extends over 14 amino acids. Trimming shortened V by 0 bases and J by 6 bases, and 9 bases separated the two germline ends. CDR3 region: CATSRDRNGNEQFF. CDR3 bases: TGTGCCACCAGCAGAGATCGGAACGGCAATGAGCAGTTCTTC.

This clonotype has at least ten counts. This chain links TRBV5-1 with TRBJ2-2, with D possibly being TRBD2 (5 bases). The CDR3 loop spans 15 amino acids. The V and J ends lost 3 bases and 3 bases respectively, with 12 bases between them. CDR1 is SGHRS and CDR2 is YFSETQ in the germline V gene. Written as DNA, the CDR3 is TGCGCCAGCAGCTCCCCGGGGTCTGACACCGGGGAGCTGTTTTTT. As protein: CASSSPGSDTGELFF.

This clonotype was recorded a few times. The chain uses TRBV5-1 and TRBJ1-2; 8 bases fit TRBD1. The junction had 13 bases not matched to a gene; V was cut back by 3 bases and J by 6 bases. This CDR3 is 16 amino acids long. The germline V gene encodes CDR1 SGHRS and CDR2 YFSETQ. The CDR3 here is CASSSGQEGFLDGYTF. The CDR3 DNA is TGCGCCAGCAGCTCGGGACAGGAAGGGTTTTTAGATGGCTACACCTTC.

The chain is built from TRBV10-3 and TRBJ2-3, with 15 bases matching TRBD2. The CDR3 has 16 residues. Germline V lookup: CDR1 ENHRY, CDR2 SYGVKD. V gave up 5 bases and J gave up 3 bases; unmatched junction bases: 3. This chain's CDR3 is CAISWTSGRETDTQYF. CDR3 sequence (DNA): TGTGCCATCAGTTGGACTAGCGGGAGGGAGACAGATACGCAGTATTTT.

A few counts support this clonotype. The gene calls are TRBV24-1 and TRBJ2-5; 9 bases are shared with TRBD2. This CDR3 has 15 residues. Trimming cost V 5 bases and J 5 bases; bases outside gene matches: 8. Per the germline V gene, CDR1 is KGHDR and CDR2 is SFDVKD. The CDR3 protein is CATSAAGGRFETQYF. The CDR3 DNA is TGTGCCACCAGTGCGGCGGGAGGGCGATTCGAGACCCAGTACTTC.

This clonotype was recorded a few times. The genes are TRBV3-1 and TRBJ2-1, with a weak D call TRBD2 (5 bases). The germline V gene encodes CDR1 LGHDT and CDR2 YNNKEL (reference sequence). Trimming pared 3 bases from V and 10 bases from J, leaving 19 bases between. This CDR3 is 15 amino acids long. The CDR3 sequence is CASSQEVGLLGEQFF. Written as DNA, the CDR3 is TGTGCCAGCAGCCAGGAGGTGGGATTATTAGGAGAGCAGTTCTTC.

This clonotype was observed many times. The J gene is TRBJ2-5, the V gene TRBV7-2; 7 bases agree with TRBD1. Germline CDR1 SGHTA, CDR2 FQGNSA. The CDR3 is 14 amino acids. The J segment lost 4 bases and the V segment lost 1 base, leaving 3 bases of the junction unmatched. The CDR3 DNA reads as TGTGCCAGCAGCTTAGGGGGACAGTTAGAGACCCAGTACTTC. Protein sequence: CASSLGGQLETQYF.

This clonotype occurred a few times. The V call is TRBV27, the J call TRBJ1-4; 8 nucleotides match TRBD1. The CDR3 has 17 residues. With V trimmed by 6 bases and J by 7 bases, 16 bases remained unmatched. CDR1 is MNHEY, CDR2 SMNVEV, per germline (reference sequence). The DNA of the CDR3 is TGTGCCAGCAGACGAATGGACAGGGACCCCGAGGTTGAAAAACTGTTTTTT. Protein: CASRRMDRDPEVEKLFF.